What follows are 28 T cell receptor beta chains derived from one specimen sequenced in a study of T cell repertoires in cytomegalovirus infection (dated by TCRdb to between 2018 and 2021). Sequenced using an Illumina HiSeq 1500. TCRdb cleaned the public reads at Q25 with fastp, built clones with MiXCR and kept in-frame beta chains. Entries are consolidated by CDR3 protein sequence, retaining the most common genes and DNA. The sample table records approximately 990,000 distinct CDR3 sequences; less than 35% of these occur just once. Of the sample, 11% to 15% falls within the top ten clones. The intended sense of this specimen's treatment or condition label: in vitro stimulation with specific CMV peptide epitopes to enrich CMV-specific T cells. These receptors' targets are unknown. This material consisted of cultured CD8+ T cells from PBMCs, taken from culture after CMV antigen stimulation. The receptors were gathered from a human donor in good health (CMV status not recorded). Some clones in this sample may be carry-over from other donors' samples.

V usage is TRBV7-3 and J usage is TRBJ2-2; 9 nucleotides line up with TRBD1. This CDR3 has 15 amino acids. CDR1 and CDR2 (germline): SGHTA, FQGTGA. Trimming took 2 bases from V and 7 from J; bases not matched to a gene: 5. The CDR3 DNA reads as TGTGCCAGCAGCTTAGCACAGGGGGCAAGCGGGGAGCTGTTTTTT. Translating it yields CASSLAQGASGELFF. Together with reference TRBV7-3 and TRBJ2-2, the CDR3 gives the full variable domain: GAGVSQTPSNKVTEKGKYVELRCDPISGHTALYWYRQSLGQGPEFLIYFQGTGAADDSGLPNDRFFAVRPEGSVSTLKIQRTERGDSAVYLCASSLAQGASGELFFGEGSRLTVL.

A few counts support this clonotype. The CDR3 DNA reads TGTGCCAGCTTCCCCCCGGGACTAGCGTTCCAAGAGACCCAGTACTTC. Encoded protein: CASFPPGLAFQETQYF. V usage is TRBV28 and J usage is TRBJ2-5; 10 bases map to TRBD2. The V segment lost 8 bases and the J segment 1 base; nucleotides outside the gene matches: 10. Germline V gene sequence: CDR1 MDHEN, CDR2 SYDVKM. CDR3 length: 16 residues.

J is TRBJ2-1 and V is TRBV7-9; 9 bases agree with TRBD2. Germline V gene sequence: CDR1 SEHNR, CDR2 FQNEAQ (reference sequence). With 6 bases clipped from V and 8 bases from J, the junction kept 11 bases outside the gene matches. This CDR3 is 15 amino acids long. The CDR3 DNA reads as TGTGCCAGCAGTCGCGGGGGGGCCCGGGGCGATGAGCAGTTCTTC. Encoded protein: CASSRGGARGDEQFF.

The CDR3 spells CASIRFGRTSGYNEQFF. CDR3 coding DNA: TGTGCCAGCATACGATTTGGTCGGACTAGCGGTTACAATGAGCAGTTCTTC. This sequence joins TRBV6-2 or TRBV6-3 and TRBJ2-1, with 10 bases lining up with TRBD2. The V gene's germline CDR1 is MNHEY and CDR2 SVGEGT. The CDR3 is 17 residues long. V lost 7 bases, J lost 4 bases, and 13 bases stayed unmatched.

Comments on this clonotype: The junction departs from germline at one end; a sequencing error may be responsible. The rearrangement uses TRBV6-2 or TRBV6-3 and TRBJ2-2; D is unresolved. Germline V lookup: CDR1 MNHEY, CDR2 SVGEGT. The CDR3 has 17 residues. CDR3 nucleotide sequence: TGTGCCAACAGTTACTCGGAGACGGCACTGAACACCGGGGAGCTGTTTTTT. Its protein is CANSYSETALNTGELFF.

This clonotype was observed at least ten times. This chain connects TRBV12-3 or TRBV12-4 to TRBJ1-1, with TRBD1 identical over 12 bases. The CDR3 covers 13 residues. V lost 4 bases to trimming and J lost 8 bases; unmatched junction nucleotides: 2. The CDR3 sequence is CASSSGQGAEAFF. CDR3 coding DNA: TGTGCCAGCAGTTCGGGACAGGGGGCCGAAGCTTTCTTT.

This clonotype came up a few times. V is TRBV27 and J is TRBJ2-1; either TRBD1 or TRBD2 may supply D (5 bases each). With 5 bases removed from V and 6 bases from J, the gap between germline ends came to 14 bases. Germline CDR1 and CDR2: MNHEY and SMNVEV (reference sequence). This CDR3 spans 14 amino acids. In nucleotides, the CDR3 is TGTGCCAGCAGTACCGCCGGGACCCTCAATGAGCAGTTCTTC. Translating gives CASSTAGTLNEQFF.

About this clonotype: A much larger clone lies one base from this, so it may be a read error. Written as DNA, the CDR3 is TGTGCCAGCAGCCACTTTACCGCCTCCAGGACATATGAGCAGTTCTTC. It specifies CASSHFTASRTYEQFF. The V call is TRBV7-2, the J call TRBJ2-1; D perhaps matches TRBD1 (5 bases). The CDR3 runs to 16 residues. Germline V gives CDR1 SGHTA, CDR2 FQGNSA. With 5 bases removed from V and 8 bases from J, the gap between germline ends came to 22 bases.

The V and J genes are TRBV5-6 and TRBJ1-1, with 8 nucleotides matching TRBD1. CDR3 length: 13 amino acids. CDR1 SGHDT and CDR2 YYEEEE come from the germline V gene. Losses at the gene ends were 2 bases for V and 11 bases for J; bases not matched to a gene: 8. In DNA, the CDR3 is TGTGCCAGCAGCTTCGGGACAGGAAAAGGGGCTTTCTTT. Protein: CASSFGTGKGAFF.

This clonotype has at least ten counts. The V call is TRBV12-3 or TRBV12-4, the J call TRBJ2-6; perhaps D is TRBD1 or TRBD2 (5 bases each). Deletions cut 5 bases from V and 0 bases from J, with 14 bases between. This CDR3 region has 17 residues. CDR3 nucleotide sequence: TGTGCCAGCAGTGAGGGACCCCTTATCTCTGGGGCCAACGTCCTGACTTTC. Translated, it gives CASSEGPLISGANVLTF.

V usage is TRBV6-2 or TRBV6-3 and J usage is TRBJ1-2; D might be TRBD1 (6 bases). Trimming pared 5 bases from V and 5 bases from J, leaving 21 bases between. Germline values: CDR1 MNHEY, CDR2 SVGEGT. The CDR3 covers 16 residues. The CDR3 loop is CASSSQRGGSWYGYTF. CDR3 bases: TGTGCCAGCAGTAGCCAGCGGGGGGGCTCGTGGTATGGCTACACCTTC.

This chain uses TRBV27 with TRBJ1-4; D not certain. CDR3 size: 14 residues. The germline V gene has CDR1 MNHEY and CDR2 SMNVEV (reference sequence). V lost 5 bases to trimming and J lost 4 bases, with 11 bases between them. The CDR3 reads CASSNQKYNEKLFF. As DNA, the CDR3 is TGTGCCAGCAGTAATCAGAAATATAATGAAAAACTGTTTTTT. The entire variable domain, with the rest obtained from reference TRBV27 and TRBJ1-4, is as follows: EAQVTQNPRYLITVTGKKLTVTCSQNMNHEYMSWYRQDPGLGLRQIYYSMNVEVTDKGDVPEGYKVSRKEKRNFPLILESPSPNQTSLYFCASSNQKYNEKLFFGSGTQLSVL.

This chain links TRBV27 with TRBJ2-7, with 8 bases identical to TRBD1. The CDR3 has 13 amino acids. The trim removed 5 bases at V and 6 bases at J, leaving 6 bases unmatched. Looked up from germline, CDR1 is MNHEY and CDR2 is SMNVEV (reference sequence). The CDR3 coding sequence is TGTGCCAGCAGTCCTGACAGGGGCCGCGAGCAGTACGTC. Translated, it gives CASSPDRGREQYV.

The chain recombines TRBV6-2 or TRBV6-3 with TRBJ2-5, with a weak D call TRBD2 (7 bases). Per germline, CDR1 MNHEY and CDR2 SVGEGT. The CDR3 loop spans 16 amino acids. Trimming removed 6 bases from V and 2 bases from J, with 19 bases in between. CDR3: CASRGRGGELQETQYF. CDR3 bases: TGTGCCAGCAGAGGAAGAGGGGGGGAGTTGCAAGAGACCCAGTACTTC.

The chain has TRBV3-1 and TRBJ2-7; unclear D gene. The CDR3 runs to 14 residues. V was shortened by 2 bases and J by 2 bases, with 10 bases between the two germline ends. Germline CDR1 is LGHDT and CDR2 is YNNKEL (reference sequence). This CDR3 reads CASSQQPGTYEQYV. As DNA, the CDR3 is TGTGCCAGCAGCCAACAACCAGGAACCTACGAGCAGTACGTC.

A note on this clonotype: Germline is not matched at one junction end, which may reflect a read error. The chain recombines TRBV7-2 with TRBJ1-5, with 10 bases matching TRBD1. The CDR3 loop spans 17 amino acids. Germline assignment: CDR1 SGHTA and CDR2 FQGNSA. The CDR3 DNA reads as TGTGCTAGCAGCCCGGCCCCGGGACAGGGGATTAATCAGCCCCAGCATTTT. Its protein is CASSPAPGQGINQPQHF.

This clonotype occurred a few times. The V gene is TRBV27, the J gene TRBJ2-3; the match to TRBD2 covers 8 bases. This CDR3 comprises 15 residues. J lost 1 base, V lost 5 bases, and 5 bases had no gene match. The germline gives CDR1 MNHEY, CDR2 SMNVEV (reference sequence). This chain's CDR3 is CASSSRGGGTDTQYF. CDR3 in DNA: TGTGCCAGCAGTAGCCGGGGGGGAGGCACAGATACGCAGTATTTT.

This clonotype has more than one count but fewer than ten. The V call is TRBV7-9, the J call TRBJ2-7, with a tentative D call TRBD1 (6 bases). The CDR3 spans 15 residues. V was pared by 5 bases and J by 3 bases, with 17 bases between. CDR1 is SEHNR and CDR2 is FQNEAQ in the germline V gene (reference sequence). The CDR3 reads CASSPQGSLDYEQYF. CDR3 in DNA: TGTGCCAGCAGCCCCCAGGGGAGTTTGGACTACGAGCAGTACTTC.

This clonotype was observed many times. V gene TRBV7-3 combines with J gene TRBJ2-2; D may be TRBD1 or TRBD2 (5 bases each). Trimming cost V 4 bases and J 6 bases, with 15 bases left between them. CDR1 SGHTA and CDR2 FQGTGA come from the germline V gene. This CDR3 comprises 15 residues. CDR3 protein: CASSSFGAGSGELFF. The CDR3 DNA reads TGTGCCAGCAGCTCGTTCGGGGCAGGGTCCGGGGAGCTGTTTTTT.

This clonotype was found a few times. The chain combines TRBV12-3 or TRBV12-4 with TRBJ1-1; 9 nucleotides agree with TRBD1. The V segment lost 3 bases and the J segment 0 bases; nucleotides outside the gene matches: 8. This CDR3 region has 17 residues. CDR3 in amino acids: CASSLRGQGLVNTEAFF. In nucleotides, the CDR3 is TGTGCCAGCAGTTTGAGGGGACAGGGCCTAGTGAACACTGAAGCTTTCTTT.

This clonotype came up a few times. This sequence joins TRBV28 and TRBJ1-1; TRBD1 matches at 8 bases. Germline V CDR1 and CDR2: MDHEN, SYDVKM. V lost 5 bases and J lost 4; bases outside the gene matches: 18. This CDR3 is built from 18 residues. The CDR3: CASSEEGQARDRGTEAFF. For the CDR3, the DNA is TGTGCCAGCAGTGAAGAGGGACAGGCGAGGGATAGGGGCACTGAAGCTTTCTTT.

This clonotype was seen repeatedly, ten times or more. The junction shows a germline mismatch at one end, possibly a read error. CDR3 loop: CASSSGTAIYNEQFF. CDR3 DNA sequence: TGTGCTAGCAGCTCGGGGACTGCCATCTACAATGAGCAGTTCTTC. V usage is TRBV7-6 and J usage is TRBJ2-1, with D possibly TRBD2 on 6 matching bases. The CDR3 covers 15 residues. Germline lookup yields CDR1 SGHVS and CDR2 FNYEAQ.

In this sample, this clonotype turned up once. The V and J genes are TRBV29-1 and TRBJ2-5; TRBD2 agrees at 15 bases. V dropped 7 bases and J dropped 0; count of bases not matched to a gene: 9. Germline CDR1 reads SQVTM; CDR2 reads ANQGSEA. This CDR3 spans 17 amino acids. CDR3 sequence: CSGGTSGGPLDQETQYF. In DNA form, the CDR3 reads TGCAGCGGAGGGACTAGCGGGGGGCCCCTAGACCAAGAGACCCAGTACTTC.

V gene TRBV7-6 combines with J gene TRBJ1-1, with D uncertain. V dropped 1 base and J dropped 2 bases, with 11 bases sitting between them. Per the germline V gene, CDR1 is SGHVS and CDR2 is FNYEAQ. CDR3 length: 15 residues. The CDR3 reads CASSLVERPNTEAFF. The CDR3 DNA follows: TGTGCCAGCAGCTTAGTGGAACGGCCTAACACTGAAGCTTTCTTT.

This clonotype occurred a few times. This sequence joins TRBV29-1 and TRBJ1-1; the D is unclear. There are 12 residues in the CDR3. With 2 bases removed from V and 3 bases from J, the gap between germline ends came to 7 bases. CDR1 and CDR2 (germline): SQVTM, ANQGSEA. CDR3 in amino acids: CSVERHDTEAFF. As DNA, the CDR3 is TGCAGCGTTGAAAGGCACGACACTGAAGCTTTCTTT.

This clonotype was seen more than once but under ten times. The chain is built from TRBV2 and TRBJ1-3; D perhaps matches TRBD1 (5 bases). This CDR3 has 15 amino acids. Germline-derived CDR1 and CDR2 are SNHLY and FYNNEI. Trimming stripped 8 bases from V and 2 bases from J, with 16 bases between. The CDR3 sequence: CASQNRPQTGNTIYF. The CDR3 DNA sequence: TGTGCCAGCCAAAACAGGCCCCAGACTGGAAACACCATATATTTT.

This clonotype was seen a handful of times. The chain combines TRBV15 with TRBJ2-2; TRBD2 matches at 10 bases. The length of the CDR3 is 17 residues. Germline V gene lookup returns CDR1 LNHNV and CDR2 YYDKDF (reference sequence). Germline trimming cut 0 bases from V and 4 bases from J; bases unmatched to any gene: 5. CDR3 DNA: TGTGCCACCAGCAGAGATATAGCGGGGGGTCTCACCGGGGAGCTGTTTTTT. This translates into CATSRDIAGGLTGELFF.

V gene TRBV15 combines with J gene TRBJ2-7; 9 bases are shared with TRBD1. The germline gives CDR1 LNHNV, CDR2 YYDKDF (reference sequence). Losses at the gene ends were 5 bases for V and 6 bases for J; bases not matched to a gene: 5. The CDR3 covers 13 residues. Here the CDR3 reads CATSRQTGGEQYV. The CDR3 nucleotides read TGTGCCACCAGCCGCCAGACAGGGGGCGAGCAGTACGTC.